This T cell receptor beta chain emerged from a study of siplizumab effects on memory and regulatory T cells. Germline V gene sequence: CDR1 SGHVS, CDR2 FQNEAQ. This CDR3 is 17 amino acids long. Losses at the gene ends were 3 bases for V and 5 bases for J; bases not matched to a gene: 12. Points from the study as a whole: Solely a minor proportion of alloreactive clones could be assigned to unstimulated subsets. Memory cells seemed less diverse than naive T cells, which seemed major alloresponse contributors.

Clones were read by immunoSEQ multiplex PCR, and TCRdb kept only the in-frame ones, dropping some. This repertoire shows roughly 97,000 clones, more than 85% found once; its top ten account for approximately 0.6%. About this clone: Its cognate antigen is unknown.

V and J are TRBV7-8 and TRBJ2-5; 10 bases agree with TRBD2. The sequence derives from a human donor in good health. Sequencing was done on a sample of Tregs sorted from blood. CDR3 DNA: TGTGCCAGCAGCTTTGCGGTACTAGCGGGACGTGTTGAGACCCAGTACTTC. Its protein is CASSFAVLAGRVETQYF.